Detailed here is one T cell receptor beta chain. The antigen remains undetermined. The time point denotes: cycle 4 day 1 (C4D1), after five to seven weeks of nivolumab. Following autologous stem cell transplantation, relapse occurred in every patient, and exposure to brentuximab vedotin varied. Best responses were complete response, partial response or progressive disease. The data derive from a study of PD-1 blockade in classical Hodgkin lymphoma. Whole-study context: Treatment was intravenous nivolumab, 3 mg/kg every 2 weeks, until progression.

General study results and limits: Those patients who began receiving nivolumab less than 1 year after ASCT had lower diversity, and they were excluded. The diversity seen at baseline in complete responders resembled that of newly diagnosed patients.

Germline trimming cut 1 base from V and 8 bases from J; bases unmatched to any gene: 9. Germline values: CDR1 SGHAT, CDR2 FQNNGV. There are 16 residues in the CDR3. Method: immunoSEQ multiplex PCR; TCRdb's copy keeps in-frame clones and lacks some. The sample carries 90,000 or so clones, 78% recorded once. The TCR comes from a human donor with classical Hodgkin lymphoma. The genes are TRBV11-2 and TRBJ2-1; 9 bases are a match to TRBD2. Sequenced here: peripheral blood mononuclear cells (PBMCs), sampled before the fourth cycle of nivolumab. The CDR3 sequence is CASSLGPLAGDYEQFF. The CDR3 DNA reads as TGTGCCAGCAGCTTAGGTCCACTAGCGGGCGACTATGAGCAGTTCTTC.